This entry describes one T cell receptor (beta chain). Antigen unknown. This record belongs to a study of T-cell memory formation after mild COVID-19. At the level of the study: Across donors, TCR clusters were largely donor specific.

V was cut by 5 bases and J by 4 bases, with 9 bases left in between. The CDR3 is 13 amino acids. Germline lookup yields CDR1 SGHTA and CDR2 FQGNSA. Constant-segment primers served in 5'RACE that generated TCR alpha and TCR beta cDNA libraries bearing sample barcodes and UMIs. TCRdb recomputed calls from the 5' RACE reads with MiXCR, one row per CDR3 protein. Of approximately 300,000 distinct CDR3 sequences in the sample, approximately 16% were seen once. The study's findings and limits: Cross-reactive memory apparently joined, as some responding clones appeared in pre-infection memory. The authors did not confirm SARS-CoV-2 specificity of second-wave clones peaking day 37.

This receptor was identified in a man between 18 and 29 years old who had mild COVID-19 (a few samples of this study predate the infection). Cell type and time point are not known. This chain joins TRBV7-2 and TRBJ2-1; D is ambiguous. The specimen sequenced was PBMCs or a T cell subset sorted from them (not recorded which). The CDR3 DNA is TGTGCCAGCAGCCTCGGGCATTACAATGAGCAGTTCTTC. Its protein product is CASSLGHYNEQFF.